This TCR beta chain appears in the sequencing data of a study of T cell responses to AZD1222 COVID-19 vaccine. Findings and caveats of the study: Spike-specific TCRs gained breadth and depth after people received two AZD1222 doses.

Sequencing used immunoSEQ multiplex PCR; TCRdb keeps in-frame clones, though not all of them. The sample has some 150,000 clones, 70% to 90% seen once. Remarks on this clone: Its antigen is still unknown.

The V gene end was trimmed by 6 bases and the J gene end by 3 bases; junction bases not matched to a gene: 7. The CDR3 contains 15 residues. Germline V gene sequence: CDR1 SEHNR, CDR2 FQNEAQ (reference sequence). This sequence originates from an adult who received the MenACWY meningococcal vaccine as a control. The sample was peripheral blood, taken 28 days after the second dose of the MenACWY control vaccine. V usage is TRBV7-9 and J usage is TRBJ2-7, with 11 bases matching TRBD2. CDR3 amino acids: CASRWTGTSGYEQYF. The CDR3 DNA sequence: TGTGCCAGCAGATGGACCGGGACTAGCGGCTACGAGCAGTACTTC.